This TCR beta chain was obtained from a study of shared clonotypes between healthy human individuals. Some clones are missing from TCRdb's copy, which holds only in-frame ones; the method was immunoSEQ multiplex PCR. Among 1 million to 1.2 million clones listed, approximately 75% were seen once. In germline, CDR1 is SGHNT, CDR2 YYREEE (reference sequence). The CDR3 contains 14 residues. V dropped 0 bases and J dropped 8 bases, with 14 bases sitting between them. The sequencing sample was made of memory CD4+ T cells from PBMCs. Noted subset: CD45RA-negative fraction. The chain combines TRBV5-4 with TRBJ1-2; no definite D call. This sequence was found in a man younger than 30 in good health. Some clones in this sample may be carry-over from other donors' samples. CDR3 sequence: CASSLDQVKGGYTF. For the CDR3, the DNA is TGTGCCAGCAGCTTGGATCAGGTTAAAGGAGGCTACACCTTC.